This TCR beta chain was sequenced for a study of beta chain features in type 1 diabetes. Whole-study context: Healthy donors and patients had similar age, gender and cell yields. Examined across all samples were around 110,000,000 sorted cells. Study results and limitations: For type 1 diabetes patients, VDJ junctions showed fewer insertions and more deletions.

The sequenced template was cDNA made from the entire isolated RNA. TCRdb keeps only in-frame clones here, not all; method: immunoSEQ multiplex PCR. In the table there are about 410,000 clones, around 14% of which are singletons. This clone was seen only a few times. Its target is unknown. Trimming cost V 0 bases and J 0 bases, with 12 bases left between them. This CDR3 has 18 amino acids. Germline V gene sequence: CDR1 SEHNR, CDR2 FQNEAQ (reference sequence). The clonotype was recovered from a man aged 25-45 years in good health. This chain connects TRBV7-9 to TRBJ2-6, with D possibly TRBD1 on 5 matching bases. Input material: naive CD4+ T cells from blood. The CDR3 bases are TGTGCCAGCAGCTTAGCGACGACAGCCATCTCTGGGGCCAACGTCCTGACTTTC. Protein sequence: CASSLATTAISGANVLTF.